The clone carrying this T cell receptor (beta chain) appeared many times. The sample belongs to a study of Graves' ophthalmopathy and Graves' hyperthyroidism. Study summary: Specimen type is peripheral blood, obtained at initial diagnosis before any treatment.

Researchers took RNA transcripts and amplified TCR beta CDR3 regions from them. Amplification began with first-round RT-PCR using HTBI primers, then second-round multiplex PCR was performed. TCRdb recomputed calls from the multiplex PCR reads with MiXCR, one row per CDR3 protein. Among hundreds of thousands of distinct CDR3 sequences listed, under 25% were seen once. Cases classed as stable hyperthyroidism had no ophthalmopathy within 18 months of follow-up. Per the germline V gene, CDR1 is MNHEY and CDR2 is SVGAGI. The ends were cut back, 8 bases at V and 4 bases at J, with 20 bases in the middle. There are 15 residues in the CDR3.

Sequencing input: peripheral blood. The chain joins TRBV6-5 to TRBJ1-1; a possible D gene is TRBD1 (5 bases). The TCR originated in a woman younger than 35 with stable Graves' hyperthyroidism. The CDR3 DNA sequence: TGTGCCAGCGGCAATATTCAGGGTTGGGCCACTGAAGCTTTCTTT. Protein sequence: CASGNIQGWATEAFF.